This T cell receptor (beta chain) was recorded in a study of pediatric ulcerative colitis. Study outcomes and limitations: Clonal expansions reduced rectal repertoire diversity in acute severe colitis. Blood-rectal clonal overlap within each person was significantly higher in ulcerative colitis patients than controls. Two rectal CDR3 clonotypes occurred in all ulcerative colitis patients.

Ulcerative colitis patients received no immunosuppressive medication before the diagnostic colonoscopy. The length of the CDR3 is 16 residues. Trimming shortened V by 1 base and J by 0 bases, and 10 bases separated the two germline ends. Germline CDR1 is SGHVS and CDR2 is FNYEAQ. The data were produced by immunoSEQ multiplex PCR, yet TCRdb's version contains in-frame clones alone and is incomplete. The repertoire has around 65,000 clones, over 65% of them found once; the top ten carry around 5%. Notes on this clone: Its cognate antigen is unknown.

This rearrangement joins TRBV7-6 to TRBJ1-5; D is undetermined. The clonotype was recovered from a boy between 10 and 17 years old with moderate ulcerative colitis. Sequenced sample: blood. CDR3 sequence reads: CASSLGSRDSNQPQHF. The CDR3 DNA reads as TGTGCCAGCAGCTTAGGGAGCCGAGATAGCAATCAGCCCCAGCATTTT.